The entry below gives a single TCR beta chain sequence along with its context. Its target is not known. Peripheral blood came from all dose cohorts at three timepoints. The data were taken from a study of OX40 agonist ivuxolimab in advanced cancers. Study summary: Participants, 65% to 85% male, averaged approximately 56 years of age, ranging from roughly 23 to 90.

Data came from immunoSEQ multiplex PCR; TCRdb stores just in-frame clones and leaves some out. This table holds fewer than 90,000 clones, roughly 86% found once. Notes on the study in general: CD8+ T cells were the subset that, on average, had more expanded clones than CD4+.

The CDR3 is 15 residues long. Germline lookup yields CDR1 MNHNS and CDR2 SASEGT. Deletions cut 5 bases from V and 2 bases from J, with 13 bases between. V gene TRBV6-1 combines with J gene TRBJ1-5, with a tentative D call TRBD1 (5 bases). This TCR was sampled from an adult with an advanced solid tumor such as melanoma, head and neck, liver or kidney cancer. This specimen was CD4+ or CD8+ T cells sorted from blood, taken in a trial of the OX40 agonist ivuxolimab. CDR3 loop: CASSRDLLGNQPQHF. The DNA of the CDR3 is TGTGCCAGCAGTCGGGACTTACTAGGCAATCAGCCCCAGCATTTT.